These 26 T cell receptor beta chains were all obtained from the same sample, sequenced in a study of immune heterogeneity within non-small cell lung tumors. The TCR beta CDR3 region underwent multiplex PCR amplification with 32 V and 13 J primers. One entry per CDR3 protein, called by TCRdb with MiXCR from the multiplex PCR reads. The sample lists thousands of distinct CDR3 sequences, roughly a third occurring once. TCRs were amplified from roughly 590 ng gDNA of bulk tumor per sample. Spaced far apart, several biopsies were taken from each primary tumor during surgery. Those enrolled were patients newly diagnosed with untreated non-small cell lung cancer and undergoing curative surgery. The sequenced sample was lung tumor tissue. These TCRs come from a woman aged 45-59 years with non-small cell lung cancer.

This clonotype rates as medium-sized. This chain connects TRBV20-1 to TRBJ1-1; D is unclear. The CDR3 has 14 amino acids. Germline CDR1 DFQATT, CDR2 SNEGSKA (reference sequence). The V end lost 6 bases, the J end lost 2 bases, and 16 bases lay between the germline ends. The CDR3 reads CSALREVANTEAFF. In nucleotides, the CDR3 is TGCAGTGCCCTCCGGGAGGTAGCTAACACTGAAGCTTTCTTT.

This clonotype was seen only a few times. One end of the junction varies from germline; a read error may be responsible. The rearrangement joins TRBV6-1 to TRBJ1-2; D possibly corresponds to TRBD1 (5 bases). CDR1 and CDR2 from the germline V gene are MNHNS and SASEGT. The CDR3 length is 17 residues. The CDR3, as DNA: TGTGCCAGCAGTGAAGGGCTGGGACGACTCCTTAACTATGGCTACGCCTTC. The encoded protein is CASSEGLGRLLNYGYAF.

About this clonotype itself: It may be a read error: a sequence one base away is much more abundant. The CDR3 DNA reads TGCAGTCCTTACAGGGGTTTTAGCACTGAAGCTTTCTTT. Its translation: CSPYRGFSTEAFF. The chain combines TRBV20-1 with TRBJ1-1, with 7 positions matching TRBD1. V was pared by 8 bases and J by 4 bases, with 10 bases of the junction left unmatched. CDR3 length: 13 amino acids. Germline V lookup: CDR1 DFQATT, CDR2 SNEGSKA (reference sequence).

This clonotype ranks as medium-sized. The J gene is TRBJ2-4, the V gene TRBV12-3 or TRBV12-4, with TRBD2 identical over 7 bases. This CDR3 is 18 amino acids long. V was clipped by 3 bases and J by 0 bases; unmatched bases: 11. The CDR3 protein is CASSLTSTSDLAKNIQYF. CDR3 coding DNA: TGTGCCAGCAGTTTGACGTCTACTAGCGACCTAGCCAAAAACATTCAGTACTTC.

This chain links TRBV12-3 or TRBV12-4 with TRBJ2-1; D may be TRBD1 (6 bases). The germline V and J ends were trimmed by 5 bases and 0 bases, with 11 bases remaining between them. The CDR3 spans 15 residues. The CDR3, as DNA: TGTGCCAGCAGTGAAGACAGGAGCTCCTACAATGAGCAGTTCTTC. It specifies CASSEDRSSYNEQFF.

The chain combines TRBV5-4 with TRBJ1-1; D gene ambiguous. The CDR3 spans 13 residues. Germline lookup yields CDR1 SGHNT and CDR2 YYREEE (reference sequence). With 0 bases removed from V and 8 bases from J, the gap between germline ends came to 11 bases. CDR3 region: CASSLVQNNEAFF. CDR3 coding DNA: TGTGCCAGCAGCTTGGTGCAGAATAACGAAGCTTTCTTT.

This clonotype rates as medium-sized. CDR3: CASRPRRGVTYNSPLHF. The CDR3 DNA reads TGTGCCAGCAGACCACGGCGGGGGGTCACGTATAATTCACCCCTCCACTTT. The rearrangement joins TRBV28 to TRBJ1-6; the D gene is possibly TRBD1 (5 bases). Per the germline V gene, CDR1 is MDHEN and CDR2 is SYDVKM. The length of the CDR3 is 17 residues. V dropped 6 bases and J dropped 4 bases, with 19 bases sitting between them.

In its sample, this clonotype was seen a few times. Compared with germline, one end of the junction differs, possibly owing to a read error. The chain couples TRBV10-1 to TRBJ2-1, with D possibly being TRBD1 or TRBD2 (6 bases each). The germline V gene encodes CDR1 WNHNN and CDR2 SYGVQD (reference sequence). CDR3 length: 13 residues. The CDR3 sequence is CASSDQGRKEQLF. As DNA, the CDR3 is TGCGCCAGCAGCGATCAGGGGAGGAAGGAGCAGTTATTC.

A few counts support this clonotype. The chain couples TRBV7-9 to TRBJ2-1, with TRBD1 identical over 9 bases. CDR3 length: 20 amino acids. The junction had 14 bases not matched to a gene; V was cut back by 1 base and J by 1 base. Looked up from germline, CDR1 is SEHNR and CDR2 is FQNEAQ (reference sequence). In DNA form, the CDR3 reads TGTGCCAGCAGCTTAGGATGGAGGAGTCCCGGGACAGGGTCCTACAATGAGCAGTTCTTC. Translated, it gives CASSLGWRSPGTGSYNEQFF.

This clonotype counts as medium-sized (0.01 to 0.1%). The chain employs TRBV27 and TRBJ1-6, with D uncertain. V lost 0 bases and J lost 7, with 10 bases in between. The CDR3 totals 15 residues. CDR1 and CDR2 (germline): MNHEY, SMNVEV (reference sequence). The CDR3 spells CASSLSGLQNSPLHF. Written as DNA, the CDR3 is TGTGCCAGCAGTTTATCCGGGCTACAGAATTCACCCCTCCACTTT.

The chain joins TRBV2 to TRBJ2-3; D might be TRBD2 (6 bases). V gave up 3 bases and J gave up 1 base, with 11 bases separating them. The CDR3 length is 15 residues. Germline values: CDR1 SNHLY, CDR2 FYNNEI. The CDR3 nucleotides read TGTGCCAGCAGTGATCCGAGGGAGGGCACAGATACGCAGTATTTT. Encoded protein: CASSDPREGTDTQYF.

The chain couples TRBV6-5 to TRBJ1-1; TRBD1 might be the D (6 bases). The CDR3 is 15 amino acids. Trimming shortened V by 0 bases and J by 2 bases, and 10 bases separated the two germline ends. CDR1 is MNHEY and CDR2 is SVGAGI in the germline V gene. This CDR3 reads CASSYSRGGNTEAFF. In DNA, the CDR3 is TGTGCCAGCAGTTACTCGAGGGGGGGAAACACTGAAGCTTTCTTT.

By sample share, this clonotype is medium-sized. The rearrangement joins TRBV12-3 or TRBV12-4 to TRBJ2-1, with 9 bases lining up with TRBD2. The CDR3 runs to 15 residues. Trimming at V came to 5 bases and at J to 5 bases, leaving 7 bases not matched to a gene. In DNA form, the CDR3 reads TGTGCCAGCAGTCCAGCCGGGACTAGCCACAATGAGCAGTTCTTC. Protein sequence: CASSPAGTSHNEQFF.

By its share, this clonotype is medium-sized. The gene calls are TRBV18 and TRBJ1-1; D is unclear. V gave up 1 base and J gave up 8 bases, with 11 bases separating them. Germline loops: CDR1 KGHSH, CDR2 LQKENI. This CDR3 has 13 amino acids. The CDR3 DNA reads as TGTGCCAGCTCACCACGCGGAAGGGAGGAAGCTTTCTTT. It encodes CASSPRGREEAFF.

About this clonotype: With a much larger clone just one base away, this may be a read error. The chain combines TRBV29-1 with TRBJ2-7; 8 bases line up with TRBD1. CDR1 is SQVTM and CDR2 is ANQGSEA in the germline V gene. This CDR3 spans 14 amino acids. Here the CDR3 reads CSLETGTGNYEQYF. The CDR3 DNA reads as TGCAGCCTTGAAACCGGGACAGGAAACTACGAGCAGTACTTC.

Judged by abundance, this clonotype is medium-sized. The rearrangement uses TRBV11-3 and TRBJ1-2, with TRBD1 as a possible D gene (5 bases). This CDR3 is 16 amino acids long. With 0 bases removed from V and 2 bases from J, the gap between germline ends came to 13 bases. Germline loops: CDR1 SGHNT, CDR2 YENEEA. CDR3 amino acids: CASSLDGQGTNYGYTF. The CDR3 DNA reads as TGTGCCAGCAGCTTAGATGGGCAGGGCACGAACTATGGCTACACCTTC.

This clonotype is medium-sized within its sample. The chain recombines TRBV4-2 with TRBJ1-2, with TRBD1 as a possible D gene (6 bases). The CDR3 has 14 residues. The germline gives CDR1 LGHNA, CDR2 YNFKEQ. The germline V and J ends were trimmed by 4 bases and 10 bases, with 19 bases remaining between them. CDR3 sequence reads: CASSPQRGQDFYTF. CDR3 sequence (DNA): TGTGCCAGCAGCCCGCAACGGGGGCAGGACTTCTACACCTTC.

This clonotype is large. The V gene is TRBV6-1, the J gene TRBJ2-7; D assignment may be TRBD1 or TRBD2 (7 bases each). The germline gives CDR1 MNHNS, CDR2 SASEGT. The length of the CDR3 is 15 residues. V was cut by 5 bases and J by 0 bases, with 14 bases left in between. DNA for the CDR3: TGTGCCAGCAGTACTCAGGGGGGGCCCTCCTACGAGCAGTACTTC. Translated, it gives CASSTQGGPSYEQYF.

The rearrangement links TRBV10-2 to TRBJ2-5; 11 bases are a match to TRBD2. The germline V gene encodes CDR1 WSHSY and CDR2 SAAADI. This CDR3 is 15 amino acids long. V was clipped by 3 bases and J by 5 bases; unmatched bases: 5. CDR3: CASSETSGSSETQYF. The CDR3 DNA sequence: TGCGCCAGCAGTGAAACTAGCGGGAGTTCGGAGACCCAGTACTTC.

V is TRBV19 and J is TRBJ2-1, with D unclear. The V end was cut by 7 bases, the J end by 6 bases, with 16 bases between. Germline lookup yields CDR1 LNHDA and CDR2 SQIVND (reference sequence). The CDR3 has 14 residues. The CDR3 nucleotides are TGTGCCAGTACTGACCCCTGGAATGCCAATGAGCAGTTCTTC. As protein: CASTDPWNANEQFF.

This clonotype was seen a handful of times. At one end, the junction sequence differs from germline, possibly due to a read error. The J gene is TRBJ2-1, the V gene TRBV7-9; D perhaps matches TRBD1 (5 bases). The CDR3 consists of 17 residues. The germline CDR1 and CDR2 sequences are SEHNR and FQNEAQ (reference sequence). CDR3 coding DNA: TGTCCCAGCAGCTTAAGGTTCCCAGGGCATCCGCACAATGAGCAGTTCTTC. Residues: CPSSLRFPGHPHNEQFF. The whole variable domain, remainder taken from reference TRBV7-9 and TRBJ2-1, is DTGVSQNPRHKITKRGQNVTFRCDPISEHNRLYWYRQTLGQGPEFLTYFQNEAQLEKSRLLSDRFSAERPKGSFSTLEIQRTEQGDSAMYLCPSSLRFPGHPHNEQFFGPGTRLTVL.

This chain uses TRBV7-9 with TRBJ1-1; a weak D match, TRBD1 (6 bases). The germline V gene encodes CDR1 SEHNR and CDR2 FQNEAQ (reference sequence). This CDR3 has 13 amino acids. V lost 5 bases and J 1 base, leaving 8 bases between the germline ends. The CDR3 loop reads CASSVTGNTEAFF. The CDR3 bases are TGTGCCAGCAGCGTGACAGGGAACACTGAAGCTTTCTTT.

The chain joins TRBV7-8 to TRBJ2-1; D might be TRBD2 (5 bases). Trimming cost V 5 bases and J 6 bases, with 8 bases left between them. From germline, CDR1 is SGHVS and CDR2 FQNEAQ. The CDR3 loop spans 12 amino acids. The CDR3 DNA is TGTGCCAGCAGCAGAGGGATCAATGAGCAGTTCTTC. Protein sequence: CASSRGINEQFF.

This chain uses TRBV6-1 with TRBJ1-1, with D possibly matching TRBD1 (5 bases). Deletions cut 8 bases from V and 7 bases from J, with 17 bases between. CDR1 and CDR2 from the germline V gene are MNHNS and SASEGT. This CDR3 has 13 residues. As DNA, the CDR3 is TGTGCCAGCCTGGAGTGGAATGGGGGTGAAGCTTTCTTT. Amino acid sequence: CASLEWNGGEAFF.

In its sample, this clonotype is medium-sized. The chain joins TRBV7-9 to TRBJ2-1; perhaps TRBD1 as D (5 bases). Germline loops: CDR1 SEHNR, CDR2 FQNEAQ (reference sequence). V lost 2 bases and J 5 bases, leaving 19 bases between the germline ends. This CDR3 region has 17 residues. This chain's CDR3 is CASSLRFPGHPHNEQFF. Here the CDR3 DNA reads TGTGCCAGCAGCTTAAGGTTCCCAGGGCATCCGCACAATGAGCAGTTCTTC. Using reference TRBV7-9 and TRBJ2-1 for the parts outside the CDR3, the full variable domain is DTGVSQNPRHKITKRGQNVTFRCDPISEHNRLYWYRQTLGQGPEFLTYFQNEAQLEKSRLLSDRFSAERPKGSFSTLEIQRTEQGDSAMYLCASSLRFPGHPHNEQFFGPGTRLTVL.

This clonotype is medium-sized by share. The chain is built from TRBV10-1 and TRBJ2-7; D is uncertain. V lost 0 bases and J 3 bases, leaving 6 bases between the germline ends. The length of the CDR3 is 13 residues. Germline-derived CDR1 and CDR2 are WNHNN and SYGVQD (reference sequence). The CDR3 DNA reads TGCGCCAGCAGTGAGTCGGCCGACTACGAGCAGTACTTC. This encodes CASSESADYEQYF.